The 19 T cell receptor beta chains reported below all come from one sample, sequenced in a study of blood T cell repertoires in COVID-19. The protocol was immunoSEQ multiplex PCR, while the TCRdb copy is restricted to in-frame clones and leaves out a portion. Of approximately 190,000 clones detected, 80% to 90% appear once; the ten largest clones hold roughly 14%. The sequenced sample was peripheral blood. Source of these receptors: a man aged 25-45 years with active or convalescent COVID-19.

This clone appeared a few times. Distinct nucleotide sequences in the sample also encode this CDR3. The rearrangement uses TRBV28 and TRBJ1-5; 11 nucleotides line up with TRBD1. V gave up 3 bases and J gave up 7 bases; unmatched junction bases: 14. CDR1 is MDHEN, CDR2 SYDVKM, per germline. This CDR3 comprises 18 residues. CDR3 sequence (DNA): TGTGCCAGCAGTTTCTGGGGGAGGACAGGGGGCTCGGGGCAGCCCCAGCATTTT. It encodes CASSFWGRTGGSGQPQHF.

The chain links TRBV5-4 to TRBJ1-1, with 7 bases aligning to TRBD1. Unmatched junction bases numbered 15, after V lost 4 bases and J lost 0 bases. Germline CDR1 reads SGHNT; CDR2 reads YYREEE (reference sequence). The CDR3 contains 18 residues. CDR3 sequence reads: CASSMPGQLAPLNTEAFF. CDR3 DNA sequence: TGTGCCAGCAGCATGCCGGGACAGTTAGCCCCGTTGAACACTGAAGCTTTCTTT.

The V and J genes are TRBV21-1 and TRBJ1-6; no DNA check was done on the table's D call, TRBD1. TRBV21-1 is a pseudogene locus. The CDR3 consists of 14 residues. The CDR3 is CASPGQGRGSPLHF. The CDR3 nucleotides are TGTGCCAGCCCCGGACAGGGAAGAGGTTCACCCCTCCACTTT.

The chain combines TRBV19 with TRBJ2-5; 10 nucleotides line up with TRBD2. J gave up 4 bases and V 6 bases, and 11 bases lay outside the gene matches. This CDR3 is built from 16 residues. Germline CDR1 LNHDA, CDR2 SQIVND (reference sequence). CDR3 nucleotide sequence: TGTGCCAGTAGCCGGACTAGCGGAGGGTATGGAGAGACCCAGTACTTC. Its translation is CASSRTSGGYGETQYF.

The chain recombines TRBV5-6 with TRBJ1-5; maybe TRBD1 (5 bases). With 6 bases removed from V and 6 bases from J, the gap between germline ends came to 22 bases. This CDR3 has 16 residues. Germline loops: CDR1 SGHDT, CDR2 YYEEEE. The DNA for the CDR3 is TGTGCCAGCACCCCCTATTGGAAGGGACTGGGTCAGCCCCAGCATTTT. Its translation: CASTPYWKGLGQPQHF.

The chain is built from TRBV19 and TRBJ2-1; D perhaps matches TRBD2 (6 bases). The ends were cut back, 4 bases at V and 0 bases at J, with 10 bases in the middle. Looked up from germline, CDR1 is LNHDA and CDR2 is SQIVND (reference sequence). The length of the CDR3 is 15 residues. Here the CDR3 reads CASSTAGSSYNEQFF. For the CDR3, the DNA is TGTGCCAGTAGTACGGCCGGGAGCTCCTACAATGAGCAGTTCTTC.

The V gene is TRBV24-1, the J gene TRBJ1-1; weak D call: TRBD1 (6 bases). The V end was cut by 2 bases, the J end by 2 bases, with 20 bases between. The germline V gene encodes CDR1 KGHDR and CDR2 SFDVKD. The CDR3 has 18 amino acids. As DNA, the CDR3 is TGTGCCACCAGTGATTCAATCGTAAGGGACAAGGAAAACACTGAAGCTTTCTTT. Encoded protein: CATSDSIVRDKENTEAFF.

The rearrangement links TRBV6-5 to TRBJ1-3, with 7 bases aligning to TRBD1. The J segment lost 4 bases and the V segment lost 11 bases, leaving 11 bases of the junction unmatched. The length of the CDR3 is 14 residues. Germline V gene sequence: CDR1 MNHEY, CDR2 SVGAGI. CDR3 DNA: TGTGCCCTAATCGCGACAGGGCGCGGAAACACCATATATTTT. Translation gives CALIATGRGNTIYF.

J is TRBJ2-3 and V is TRBV5-6; D not certain. Germline CDR1 and CDR2: SGHDT and YYEEEE. V was clipped by 3 bases and J by 2 bases, with 10 bases between them. This CDR3 region has 14 residues. Written as DNA, the CDR3 is TGTGCCAGCAGCTCAAGCGAGGACACAGATACGCAGTATTTT. This translates into CASSSSEDTDTQYF. Full variable domain (missing parts from reference TRBV5-6 and TRBJ2-3): DAGVTQSPTHLIKTRGQQVTLRCSPKSGHDTVSWYQQALGQGPQFIFQYYEEEERQRGNFPDRFSGHQFPNYSSELNVNALLLGDSALYLCASSSSEDTDTQYFGPGTRLTVL.

The chain combines TRBV28 with TRBJ2-1, with D uncertain. Germline CDR1 MDHEN, CDR2 SYDVKM. Trimming cost V 3 bases and J 2 bases, with 8 bases left between them. The CDR3 runs to 14 residues. This CDR3 reads CASSFNIPYNEQFF. The CDR3 DNA reads TGTGCCAGCAGTTTTAACATCCCCTACAATGAGCAGTTCTTC.

This chain uses TRBV19 with TRBJ1-1; possible D gene TRBD1, 6 bases. Germline CDR1 is LNHDA and CDR2 is SQIVND (reference sequence). Trimming took 5 bases from V and 0 from J, leaving 13 bases between them. The CDR3 consists of 15 residues. CDR3 coding DNA: TGTGCCAGTAGTGCCCGGGACAAGTTGAACACTGAAGCTTTCTTT. As protein: CASSARDKLNTEAFF.

Here the CDR3 reads CSAGLAEYNEQFF. The CDR3 region has the DNA TGCAGCGCGGGACTAGCCGAATACAATGAGCAGTTCTTC. J is TRBJ2-1 and V is TRBV29-1, with TRBD2 matching 9 bases. Germline lookup yields CDR1 SQVTM and CDR2 ANQGSEA. The CDR3 contains 13 residues. Germline trimming cut 7 bases from V and 4 bases from J; bases unmatched to any gene: 5.

The chain uses TRBV2 and TRBJ2-3, with 13 positions matching TRBD2. The CDR3 contains 16 residues. Looked up from germline, CDR1 is SNHLY and CDR2 is FYNNEI. V was pared by 4 bases and J by 5 bases, with 6 bases of the junction left unmatched. The CDR3 bases are TGTGCCAGCAGTGCTCGACTAGCGGGAGGCGGAGATACGCAGTATTTT. Protein product: CASSARLAGGGDTQYF.

The chain combines TRBV30 with TRBJ1-2, with TRBD1 matching 9 bases. V shed 6 bases and J 4 bases; nucleotides not matched to a gene: 3. The CDR3 extends over 12 amino acids. The germline V gene has CDR1 GTSNPN and CDR2 SVGIG (reference sequence). The CDR3 DNA follows: TGTGCCTGTTCGGGACAGGGCTATGGCTACACCTTC. Translation: CACSGQGYGYTF. Full variable domain (remainder filled in from reference TRBV30 and TRBJ1-2): SQTIHQWPATLVQPVGSPLSLECTVEGTSNPNLYWYRQAAGRGLQLLFYSVGIGQISSEVPQNLSASRPQDRQFILSSKKLLLSDSGFYLCACSGQGYGYTFGSGTRLTVV.

The table lists this clone with a few counts. The chain couples TRBV24-1 to TRBJ2-2; TRBD1 aligns across 12 bases. Germline V CDR1 and CDR2: KGHDR, SFDVKD. The V segment lost 9 bases and the J segment 6 bases; nucleotides outside the gene matches: 7. The CDR3 consists of 15 residues. This CDR3 reads CATGGTGGAPGELFF. The CDR3 DNA sequence: TGTGCCACCGGGGGGACAGGGGGCGCCCCCGGGGAGCTGTTTTTT.

The chain uses TRBV24-1 and TRBJ1-1, with 9 bases identical to TRBD1. The CDR3 sequence is 12 residues long. Germline CDR1 KGHDR, CDR2 SFDVKD. V lost 4 bases to trimming and J lost 12 bases; unmatched junction nucleotides: 5. This CDR3 is CATSDPGQGTFF. For the CDR3, the DNA is TGTGCCACCAGTGACCCCGGACAGGGGACTTTCTTT.

This clone was found a few times. The chain has TRBV6-5 and TRBJ2-1; 7 bases are shared with TRBD2. Germline CDR1 reads MNHEY; CDR2 reads SVGAGI. The ends lost 4 bases at V and 3 bases at J; junction bases unmatched: 3. This CDR3 comprises 14 residues. The CDR3 bases are TGTGCCAGCAGTTTGCGGGAGAGCTACAATGAGCAGTTCTTC. Its translation is CASSLRESYNEQFF.

Only one count was recorded for this clone. The chain links TRBV4-3 to TRBJ1-1, with 7 bases aligning to TRBD1. The CDR3 loop spans 16 amino acids. The ends lost 0 bases at V and 0 bases at J; junction bases unmatched: 4. Germline assignment: CDR1 LGHNA and CDR2 YSLEER. The chain's CDR3 is CASSQETGRLNTEAFF. The CDR3, as DNA: TGCGCCAGCAGCCAAGAGACAGGGCGGTTGAACACTGAAGCTTTCTTT.

This clone was seen more than once but under ten times. The chain is built from TRBV5-4 and TRBJ2-1; TRBD2 aligns across 7 bases. J lost 3 bases, V lost 3 bases, and 6 bases had no gene match. CDR1 is SGHNT, CDR2 YYREEE, per germline (reference sequence). The CDR3 has 15 amino acids. DNA of the CDR3: TGTGCCAGCAGCTATAGCGGGCGCGGCTACAATGAGCAGTTCTTC. Translated, it gives CASSYSGRGYNEQFF.